A selection of T cell receptor beta chains follows, all from one sample in a study of cytomegalovirus exposure and HLA in healthy donors. This table comes from immunoSEQ multiplex PCR, and its TCRdb copy is limited to in-frame clones, with some not included. The data contain roughly 78,000 clones, about 60% of them singletons. Sequenced sample: PBMCs. All receptors come from a man aged 30 to 45 in good health and CMV-seropositive. Both conserved end residues are part of each CDR3. Fields, in order: J gene, V gene, CDR3 protein.

TRBJ2-7 TRBV5-8 CASSPSYEQYF
TRBJ2-1 TRBV5-8 CASSLVLYGAYNEQFF
TRBJ2-3 TRBV6-1 CAFMGGTSTDTQYF
TRBJ1-3 TRBV30 CAWSVIITGSGNTIYF
TRBJ2-6 TRBV5-1 CASSTNSGANVLTF
TRBJ2-1 TRBV7-9 CASSVQGRNYNEQFF
TRBJ1-2 TRBV9 CASSASEGVDGYTF
TRBJ2-7 TRBV6-1 CASSGHGTGAYEQYF
TRBJ2-7 TRBV21-1 CASMGQGPYEQYF
TRBJ2-7 TRBV6-6 CASGHDRDEQYF
TRBJ1-2 TRBV4-1 CASSQDSGNYGYTF
TRBJ2-5 TRBV11-2 CASSSVSTGDQETQYF
TRBJ1-4 TRBV20-1 CSAKQDEKLFF
TRBJ1-2 TRBV5-4 CASSDGTGIGYTF
TRBJ2-7 TRBV27 CASSLSTVVRDEQYF
TRBJ2-1 TRBV7-9 CAGTSGQGLFF
TRBJ2-2 TRBV28 CASSFAAAGELFF
TRBJ1-2 TRBV18 CASSPPTGNYGYTF
TRBJ1-3 TRBV11-2 CASSFDRGLGNTIYF
TRBJ2-7 TRBV9 CASSPEGALYEQYF
TRBJ1-5 TRBV4-2 CASSHGETSNQPQHF
TRBJ2-2 TRBV2 CASSPRVLVRELFF
TRBJ1-5 TRBV15 CATSSDRYSNQPQHF
TRBJ1-2 TRBV6-5 CASSPIDREAHGYTF
TRBJ2-3 TRBV6-1 CASRPLAGGGDTQYF
TRBJ1-3 TRBV5-1 CASSPRGSGNTIYF
TRBJ2-1 TRBV15 CATSSGGAYNEQFF
TRBJ1-3 TRBV11-3 CASSLDGGQPGNTIYF
TRBJ2-7 TRBV9 CASSTGMGEQYF
TRBJ2-7 TRBV10-2 CASSDGTSTYEQYF
TRBJ2-5 TRBV2 CAAGTVASGRQETQYF
TRBJ2-3 TRBV7-9 CASSLGTGTGYTDTQYF
TRBJ2-7 TRBV19 CASSIRMARGSSSYEQYF
TRBJ2-3 TRBV5-1 CASGPSGSTDTQYF
TRBJ2-7 TRBV21-1 CASSKWAPHYEQYF
TRBJ1-5 TRBV19 CASSVFGNQPQHF
TRBJ2-2 TRBV7-3 CASSLSPTSANTGELFF
TRBJ2-3 TRBV5-4 CASSGSGDTSTDTQYF
TRBJ1-6 TRBV4-1 CASSLSATGNSPLHF
TRBJ2-7 TRBV6-5 CASSYSRGTYEQYF
TRBJ1-4 TRBV5-1 CASSSRQGSFEKLFF
TRBJ1-5 TRBV19 CASSIDLWRGNQPQHF
TRBJ2-7 TRBV28 CASSLAGPYEQYF
TRBJ2-5 TRBV5-1 CASSLAAGQGAGETQYF
TRBJ2-3 TRBV6-5 CASSYAGMRDTQYF
TRBJ2-2 TRBV29-1 CSVEGQGDTGELFF
TRBJ1-1 TRBV9 CASSVVHGNTEAFF
TRBJ2-1 TRBV28 CASMSPPVQQFF
TRBJ2-7 TRBV5-1 CASSLGPDFSEQYF
TRBJ2-5 TRBV28 CAGGVQIQETQYF
TRBJ1-5 TRBV6-1 CASSILGSQHF
TRBJ2-3 TRBV10-3 CAISGGTSGSTDTQYF
TRBJ2-5 TRBV29-1 CSGGEGGKTQYF
TRBJ2-7 TRBV7-2 CASSLSSYEQYF
TRBJ2-5 TRBV9 CASSVSSGKETQYF
TRBJ2-7 TRBV29-1 CSVGSSYEQYF
TRBJ2-7 TRBV28 CASSPSGGAYEQYF